This TCR beta chain was observed in a study of neoadjuvant anti-PD-1 for oral cavity cancer. Study overall: Patients without progression got a fourth dose around day 43.

The patients had HPV-negative, locally advanced oral cavity squamous cell carcinoma. Study-wide points: Expansion of preexisting intratumoral clones was suggested to aid response. With a few patients per group, TCR findings need larger cohorts.

Germline V gene lookup returns CDR1 SGHRS and CDR2 YFSETQ. Trimming took 0 bases from V and 4 from J; bases not matched to a gene: 9. The CDR3 loop spans 16 amino acids. As regards this clone: The antigen remains undetermined.

Profiling relied on immunoSEQ multiplex PCR, and the TCRdb table lists in-frame clones only, not all of them. The sample contains over 10,000 clones, more than 55% of which appear only once. The rearrangement uses TRBV5-1 and TRBJ2-7; 8 positions match TRBD2. Specimen: tumor tissue, collected before nivolumab (anti-PD-1) treatment. This receptor was obtained from a person aged 35 to 85 with oral cavity squamous cell carcinoma. The CDR3: CASSLVAGGLGYEQYF. As DNA, the CDR3 is TGCGCCAGCAGCTTGGTTGCGGGAGGATTGGGTTACGAGCAGTACTTC.